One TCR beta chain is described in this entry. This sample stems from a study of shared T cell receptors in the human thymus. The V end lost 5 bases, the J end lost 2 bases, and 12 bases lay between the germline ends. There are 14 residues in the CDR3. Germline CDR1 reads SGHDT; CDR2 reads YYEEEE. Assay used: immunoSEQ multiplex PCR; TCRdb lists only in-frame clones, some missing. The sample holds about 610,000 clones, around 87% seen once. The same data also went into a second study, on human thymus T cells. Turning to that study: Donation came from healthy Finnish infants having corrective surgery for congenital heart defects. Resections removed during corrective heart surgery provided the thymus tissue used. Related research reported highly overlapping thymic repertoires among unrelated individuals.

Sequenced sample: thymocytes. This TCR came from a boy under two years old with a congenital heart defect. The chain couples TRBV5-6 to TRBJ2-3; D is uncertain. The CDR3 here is CASRVGPDTDTQYF. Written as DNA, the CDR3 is TGTGCCAGCAGGGTGGGCCCAGACACAGATACGCAGTATTTT.